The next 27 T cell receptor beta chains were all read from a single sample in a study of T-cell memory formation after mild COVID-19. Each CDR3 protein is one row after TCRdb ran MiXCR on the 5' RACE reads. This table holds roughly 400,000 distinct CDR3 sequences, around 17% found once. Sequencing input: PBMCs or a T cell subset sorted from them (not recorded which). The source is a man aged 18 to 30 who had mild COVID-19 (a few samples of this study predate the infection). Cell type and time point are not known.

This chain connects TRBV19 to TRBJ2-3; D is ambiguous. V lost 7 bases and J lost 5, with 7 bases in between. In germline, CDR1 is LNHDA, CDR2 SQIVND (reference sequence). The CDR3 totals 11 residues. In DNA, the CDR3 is TGTGCCAGTAAATGGGGAGATACGCAGTATTTT. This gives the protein CASKWGDTQYF.

CDR3 bases: TGTGCCAGCAGTTACTCGTTTTTGACTACGGGAACCCTGGAGACCCAGTACTTC. Encoded protein: CASSYSFLTTGTLETQYF. V gene TRBV6-2 or TRBV6-3 combines with J gene TRBJ2-5; the D gene is possibly TRBD2 (5 bases). The CDR3 runs to 18 residues. The ends were cut back, 0 bases at V and 5 bases at J, with 22 bases in the middle. CDR1 is MNHEY and CDR2 is SVGEGT in the germline V gene.

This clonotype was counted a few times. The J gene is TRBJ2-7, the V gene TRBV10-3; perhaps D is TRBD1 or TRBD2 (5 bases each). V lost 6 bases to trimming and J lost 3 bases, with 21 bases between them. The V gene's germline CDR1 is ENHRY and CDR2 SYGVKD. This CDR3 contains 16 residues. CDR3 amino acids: CAIRAAAVGTDYEQYF. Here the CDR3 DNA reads TGTGCCATCAGAGCTGCCGCGGTAGGGACGGACTACGAGCAGTACTTC.

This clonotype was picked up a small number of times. The DNA of the CDR3 is TGCGCCAGCAGCCAACCCGGGCGCGGATCCTACGAGCAGTACTTC. It codes for CASSQPGRGSYEQYF. V usage is TRBV4-1 and J usage is TRBJ2-7, with D uncertain. CDR1 MGHRA and CDR2 YSYEKL come from the germline V gene. The CDR3 has 15 amino acids. V lost 2 bases to trimming and J lost 1 base, with 12 bases between them.

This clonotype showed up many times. The CDR3 here is CASRPTGRGQPQHF. The CDR3 DNA sequence: TGTGCCAGCAGACCAACAGGCCGAGGGCAGCCCCAGCATTTT. The chain is built from TRBV7-3 and TRBJ1-5; possible D gene TRBD1, 5 bases. The CDR3 sequence is 14 residues long. Germline V gene sequence: CDR1 SGHTA, CDR2 FQGTGA. V was shortened by 6 bases and J by 7 bases, with 16 bases between the two germline ends.

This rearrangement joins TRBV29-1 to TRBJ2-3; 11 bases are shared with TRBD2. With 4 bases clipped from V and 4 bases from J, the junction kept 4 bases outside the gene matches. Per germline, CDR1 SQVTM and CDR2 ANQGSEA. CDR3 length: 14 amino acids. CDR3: CSVVSGGGPDTQYF. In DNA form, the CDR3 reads TGCAGCGTTGTTAGCGGGGGGGGTCCAGATACGCAGTATTTT.

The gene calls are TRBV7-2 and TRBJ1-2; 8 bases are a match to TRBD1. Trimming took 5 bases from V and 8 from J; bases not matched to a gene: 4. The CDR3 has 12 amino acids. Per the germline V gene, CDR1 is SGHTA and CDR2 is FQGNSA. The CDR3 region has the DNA TGTGCCAGCAGCGAGACAGGGGTCGGCTACACCTTC. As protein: CASSETGVGYTF.

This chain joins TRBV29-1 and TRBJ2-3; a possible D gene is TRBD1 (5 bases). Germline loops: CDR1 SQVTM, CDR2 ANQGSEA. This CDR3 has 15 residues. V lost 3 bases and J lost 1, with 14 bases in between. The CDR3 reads CSVEAGIWGTDTQYF. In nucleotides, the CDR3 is TGCAGCGTTGAGGCAGGGATCTGGGGCACAGATACGCAGTATTTT.

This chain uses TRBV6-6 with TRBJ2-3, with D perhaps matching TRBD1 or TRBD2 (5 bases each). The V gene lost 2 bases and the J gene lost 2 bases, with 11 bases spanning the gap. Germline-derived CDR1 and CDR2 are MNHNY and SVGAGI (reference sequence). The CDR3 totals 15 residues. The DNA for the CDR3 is TGTGCCAGCAGTTACCTTGGGACGGCCACAGATACGCAGTATTTT. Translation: CASSYLGTATDTQYF.

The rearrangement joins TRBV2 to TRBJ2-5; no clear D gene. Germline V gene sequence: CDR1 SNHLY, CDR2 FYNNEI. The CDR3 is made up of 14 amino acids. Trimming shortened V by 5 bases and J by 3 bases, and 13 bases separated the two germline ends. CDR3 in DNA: TGTGCCAGCAGTCGGACGGACGTGGAAGAGACCCAGTACTTC. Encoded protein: CASSRTDVEETQYF.

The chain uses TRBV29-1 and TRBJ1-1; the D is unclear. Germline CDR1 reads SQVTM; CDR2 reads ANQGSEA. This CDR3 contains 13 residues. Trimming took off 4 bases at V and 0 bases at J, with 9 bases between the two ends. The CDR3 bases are TGCAGCGTTGGATCTCAGATGAACACTGAAGCTTTCTTT. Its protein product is CSVGSQMNTEAFF.

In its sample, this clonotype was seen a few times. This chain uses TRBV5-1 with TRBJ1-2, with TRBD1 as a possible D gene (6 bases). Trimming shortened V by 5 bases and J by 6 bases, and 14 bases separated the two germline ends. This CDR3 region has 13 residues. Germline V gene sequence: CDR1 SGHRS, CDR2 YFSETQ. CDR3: CASSPHGQHGYTF. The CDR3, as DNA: TGCGCCAGCAGTCCCCACGGACAGCATGGCTACACCTTC.

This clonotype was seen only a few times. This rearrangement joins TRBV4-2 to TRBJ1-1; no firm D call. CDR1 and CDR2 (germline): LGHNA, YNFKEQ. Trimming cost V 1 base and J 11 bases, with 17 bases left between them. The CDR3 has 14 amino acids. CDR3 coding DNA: TGTGCCAGCAGCCAAGCGGTAGGAGGCGTAGAGGCTTTCTTT. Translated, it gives CASSQAVGGVEAFF.

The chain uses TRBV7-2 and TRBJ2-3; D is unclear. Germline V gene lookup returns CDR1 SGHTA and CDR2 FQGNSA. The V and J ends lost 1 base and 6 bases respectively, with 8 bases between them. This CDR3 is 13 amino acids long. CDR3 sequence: CASSLESRDTQYF. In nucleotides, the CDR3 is TGTGCCAGCAGCTTAGAATCTCGGGATACGCAGTATTTT. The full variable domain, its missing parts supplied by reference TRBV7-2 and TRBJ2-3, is GAGVSQSPSNKVTEKGKDVELRCDPISGHTALYWYRQSLGQGLEFLIYFQGNSAPDKSGLPSDRFSAERTGGSVSTLTIQRTQQEDSAVYLCASSLESRDTQYFGPGTRLTVL.

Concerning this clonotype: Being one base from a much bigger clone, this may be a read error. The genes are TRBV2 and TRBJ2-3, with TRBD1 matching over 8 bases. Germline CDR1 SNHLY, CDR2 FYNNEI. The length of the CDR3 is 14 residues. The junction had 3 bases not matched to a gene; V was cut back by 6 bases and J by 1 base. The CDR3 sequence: CASRSDRGTDTQYF. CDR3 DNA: TGTGCCAGCAGATCGGACAGGGGCACAGATACGCAGTATTTT.

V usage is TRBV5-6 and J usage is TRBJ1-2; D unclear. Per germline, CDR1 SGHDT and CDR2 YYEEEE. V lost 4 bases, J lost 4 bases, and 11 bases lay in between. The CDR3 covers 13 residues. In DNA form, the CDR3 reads TGTGCCAGCAGCCGGACGGATATCTATGGCTACACCTTC. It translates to CASSRTDIYGYTF.

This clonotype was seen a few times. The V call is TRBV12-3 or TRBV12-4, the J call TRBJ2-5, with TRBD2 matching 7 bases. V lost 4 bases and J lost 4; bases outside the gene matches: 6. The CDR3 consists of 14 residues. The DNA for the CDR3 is TGTGCCAGCAGTTCGTCGACTAGCTTAGAGACCCAGTACTTC. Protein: CASSSSTSLETQYF.

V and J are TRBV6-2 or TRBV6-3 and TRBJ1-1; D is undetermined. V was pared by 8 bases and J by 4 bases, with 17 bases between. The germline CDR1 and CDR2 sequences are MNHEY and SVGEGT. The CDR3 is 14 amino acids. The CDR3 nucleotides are TGTGCCAGCGGCCACATCGGGGAGACCACTGAAGCTTTCTTT. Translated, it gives CASGHIGETTEAFF.

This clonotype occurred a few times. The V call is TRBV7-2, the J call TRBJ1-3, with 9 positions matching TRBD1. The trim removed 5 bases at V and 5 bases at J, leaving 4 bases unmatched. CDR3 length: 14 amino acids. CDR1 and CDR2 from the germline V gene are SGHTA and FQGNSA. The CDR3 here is CASSPGTGRNTIYF. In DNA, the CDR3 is TGTGCCAGCAGCCCGGGGACAGGGAGAAACACCATATATTTT.

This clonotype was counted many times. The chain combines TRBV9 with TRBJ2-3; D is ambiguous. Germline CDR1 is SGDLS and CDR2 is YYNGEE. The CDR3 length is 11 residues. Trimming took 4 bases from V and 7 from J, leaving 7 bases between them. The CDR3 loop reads CASSPGHTQYF. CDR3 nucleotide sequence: TGTGCCAGCAGCCCCGGGCATACGCAGTATTTT.

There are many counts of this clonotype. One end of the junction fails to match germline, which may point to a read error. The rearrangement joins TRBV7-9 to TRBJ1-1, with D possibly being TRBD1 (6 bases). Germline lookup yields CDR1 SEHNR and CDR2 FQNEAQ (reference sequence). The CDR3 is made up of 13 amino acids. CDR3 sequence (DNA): TGCGCCAGCAGTCGACAGGAGAACACTGAAGCTTTCTTT. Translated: CASSRQENTEAFF.

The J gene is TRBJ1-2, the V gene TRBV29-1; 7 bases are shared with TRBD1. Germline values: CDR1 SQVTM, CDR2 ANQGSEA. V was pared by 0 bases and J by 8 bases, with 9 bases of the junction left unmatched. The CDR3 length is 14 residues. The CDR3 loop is CSVEELQGRQGYTF. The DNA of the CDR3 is TGCAGCGTTGAAGAACTACAGGGGAGGCAGGGCTACACCTTC.

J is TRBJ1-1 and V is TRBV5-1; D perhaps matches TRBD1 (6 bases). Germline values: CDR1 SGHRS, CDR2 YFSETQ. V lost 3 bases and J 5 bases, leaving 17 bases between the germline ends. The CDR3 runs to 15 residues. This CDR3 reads CASSWAQGIRTEAFF. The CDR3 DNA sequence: TGCGCCAGCAGCTGGGCACAGGGAATTAGGACTGAAGCTTTCTTT.

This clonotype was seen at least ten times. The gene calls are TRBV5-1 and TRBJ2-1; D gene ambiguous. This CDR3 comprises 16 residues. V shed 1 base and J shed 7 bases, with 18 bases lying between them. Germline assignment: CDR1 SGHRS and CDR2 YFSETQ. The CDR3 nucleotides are TGCGCCAGCAGCTTGAATCCAGGTCGTTTGGGGAATGAGCAGTTCTTC. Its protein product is CASSLNPGRLGNEQFF. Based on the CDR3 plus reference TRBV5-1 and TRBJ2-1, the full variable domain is KAGVTQTPRYLIKTRGQQVTLSCSPISGHRSVSWYQQTPGQGLQFLFEYFSETQRNKGNFPGRFSGRQFSNSRSEMNVSTLELGDSALYLCASSLNPGRLGNEQFFGPGTRLTVL.

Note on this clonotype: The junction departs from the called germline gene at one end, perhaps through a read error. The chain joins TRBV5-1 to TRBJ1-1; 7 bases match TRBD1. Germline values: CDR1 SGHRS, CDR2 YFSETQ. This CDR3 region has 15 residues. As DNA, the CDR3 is TGCGCCAGCAGCGGGGGGGACAGCATGAACACTGAAGATTTCTTT. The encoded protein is CASSGGDSMNTEDFF.

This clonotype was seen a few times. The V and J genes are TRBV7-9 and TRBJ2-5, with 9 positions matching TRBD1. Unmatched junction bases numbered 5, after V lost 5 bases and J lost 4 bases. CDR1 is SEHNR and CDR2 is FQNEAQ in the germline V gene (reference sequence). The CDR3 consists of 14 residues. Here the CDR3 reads CASSPTTGGETQYF. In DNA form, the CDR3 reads TGTGCCAGCAGCCCGACGACAGGGGGAGAGACCCAGTACTTC.

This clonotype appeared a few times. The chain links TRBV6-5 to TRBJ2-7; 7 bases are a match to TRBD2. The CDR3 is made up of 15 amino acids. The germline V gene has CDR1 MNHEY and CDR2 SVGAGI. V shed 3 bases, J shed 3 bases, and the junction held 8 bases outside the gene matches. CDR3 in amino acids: CASSYKAGDLYEQYV. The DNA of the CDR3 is TGTGCCAGCAGTTATAAGGCGGGGGACCTCTACGAGCAGTACGTC.